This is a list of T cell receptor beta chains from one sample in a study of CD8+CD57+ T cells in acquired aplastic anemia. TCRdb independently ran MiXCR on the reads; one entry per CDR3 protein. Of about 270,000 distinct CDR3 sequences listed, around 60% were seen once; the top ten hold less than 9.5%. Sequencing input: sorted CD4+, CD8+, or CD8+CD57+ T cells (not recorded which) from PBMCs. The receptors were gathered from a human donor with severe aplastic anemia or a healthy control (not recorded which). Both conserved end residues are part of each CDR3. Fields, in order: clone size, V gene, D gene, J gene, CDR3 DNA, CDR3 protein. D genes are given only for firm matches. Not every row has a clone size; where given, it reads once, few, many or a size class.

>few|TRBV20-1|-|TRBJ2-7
TGCAGTGCACGGACGGGCTACGAGCAGTACTTC
CSARTGYEQYF
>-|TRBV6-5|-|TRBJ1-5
TGTGCCAGCAGTGTCTCTTCGTTCTTCCAGCATTTT
CASSVSSFFQHF
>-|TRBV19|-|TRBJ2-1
TGTGCCAGTAGTATTCGGGTTAATGAGCAGTTCTTC
CASSIRVNEQFF
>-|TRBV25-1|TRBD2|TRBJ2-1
TGTGCCAGCAGTGACCCTAGCGGGGGAGGCAATGAGCAGTTCTTC
CASSDPSGGGNEQFF
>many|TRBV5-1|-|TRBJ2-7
TGTGCCAGCAGCTTAGTAGGTTACGAGCAGTACTTC
CASSLVGYEQYF
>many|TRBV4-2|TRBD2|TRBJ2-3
TGTGCCAGCAGCCAAGCGGCGGGGGGCACAGATACGCAGTATTTT
CASSQAAGGTDTQYF
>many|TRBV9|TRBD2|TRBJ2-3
TGTGCCAGCAGTGGGGAGGGCGGCCAGCCCACAGATACGCAGTATTTT
CASSGEGGQPTDTQYF
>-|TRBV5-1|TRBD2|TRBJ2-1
TGCGCCAGCAGGGAGGAGGGAGGGCCCAACAATGAGCAGTTCTTC
CASREEGGPNNEQFF
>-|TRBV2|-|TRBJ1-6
TGTGCCAGCAGCCGCAGACAGGCCAATTCACCCCTCCACTTT
CASSRRQANSPLHF
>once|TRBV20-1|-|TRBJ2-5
TGCAGTGCTAGAGTGGAGAACCAAGAGACCCAGTACTTC
CSARVENQETQYF
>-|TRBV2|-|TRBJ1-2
TGTGCCAGCAGTGTTTTCCGGGACAAGTATGGCTACACCTTC
CASSVFRDKYGYTF
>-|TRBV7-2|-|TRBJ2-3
TGTGCCAGCAGCTTTGGCCCAACGGGCACAGATACGCAGTATTTT
CASSFGPTGTDTQYF
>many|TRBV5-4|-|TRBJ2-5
TGTGCCAGCAGCTTGCTAGGCGGGGAAGAGACCCAGTACTTC
CASSLLGGEETQYF
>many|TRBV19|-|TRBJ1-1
TGTGCCAGTAGTAAAATTCCGGTCAGGGACACTGAAGCTTTCTTT
CASSKIPVRDTEAFF
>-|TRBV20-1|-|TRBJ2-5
TGCAGTGCTAGTCACCTCCGTCGGGAGACCCAGTACTTC
CSASHLRRETQYF
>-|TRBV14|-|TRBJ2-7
TGTGCCAGCAGCCACAGCACAGGGTTAGCCTACGAGCAGTACTTC
CASSHSTGLAYEQYF
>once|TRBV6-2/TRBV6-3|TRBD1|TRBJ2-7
TGTGCCAGCAGTGAACGGGACAGGGGTAGGTACGAGCAGTACTTC
CASSERDRGRYEQYF
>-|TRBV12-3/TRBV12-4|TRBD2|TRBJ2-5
TGTGCCAGCAGCCTACCCCCGCGTCGAGCGGGGGGCCACGAGACCCAGTACTTC
CASSLPPRRAGGHETQYF
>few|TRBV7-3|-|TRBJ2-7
TGTGCCAGCAGCTTAAGGCCGAGGTACGAGCAGTACTTC
CASSLRPRYEQYF
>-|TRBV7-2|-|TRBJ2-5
TGTGCCAGCAGCGTAGATCCACCGGGACAAAGCGAGACCCAGTACTTC
CASSVDPPGQSETQYF
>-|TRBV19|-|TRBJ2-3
TGTGCCAGTAGTGTGACAGGCCCAGATACGCAGTATTTT
CASSVTGPDTQYF
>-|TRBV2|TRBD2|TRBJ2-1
TGTGCCAGCCGGACACTAGCGGGGTACAATGAGCAGTTCTTC
CASRTLAGYNEQFF
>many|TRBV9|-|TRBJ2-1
TGTGCCAGCAGCGTAGTTCCGACGACCCCGCCGGAGGAGCAGTTCTTC
CASSVVPTTPPEEQFF
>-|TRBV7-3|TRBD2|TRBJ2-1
TGTGCCAGCCGGACTAGCGGGGGGAACAATGAGCAGTTCTTC
CASRTSGGNNEQFF
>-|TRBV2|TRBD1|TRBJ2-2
TGTGCCAGCAGTGCGCTAGGACAGGGAGCGAACACCGGGGAGCTGTTTTTT
CASSALGQGANTGELFF
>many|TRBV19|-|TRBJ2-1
TGTGCCAGTAGTATTTTAATGGGGCCCGATTTCAATGAGCAGTTCTTC
CASSILMGPDFNEQFF
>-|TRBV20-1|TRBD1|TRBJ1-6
TGCAGGAACGGGACAGGGTCACCCCTCCACTTT
CRNGTGSPLHF
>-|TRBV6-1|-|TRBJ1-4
TGTGCCAGCAGTGATACTGAGAATGAAAAACTGTTTTTT
CASSDTENEKLFF
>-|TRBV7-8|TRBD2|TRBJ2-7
TGTGCCAGCAGCTTAGCGGGAGGGCCTGGGTACGAGCAGTACTTC
CASSLAGGPGYEQYF
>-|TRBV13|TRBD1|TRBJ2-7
TGTGCCAGCGGCTCACGGGGACAGGGGGTCGAGCAGTACTTC
CASGSRGQGVEQYF
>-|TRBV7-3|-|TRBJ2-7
TGTGCCAGCAGCTTAGAGGCGGGGGCCTATAATGAGCAGTACTTC
CASSLEAGAYNEQYF
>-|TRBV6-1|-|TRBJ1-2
TGTGCCAGCAGTTCGGATGGAACCCTCTATGGCTACACCTTC
CASSSDGTLYGYTF
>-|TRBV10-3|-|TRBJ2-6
TGTGCCATCAGTGATTCGGCGACTGGGGCCAACGTCCTGACTTTC
CAISDSATGANVLTF
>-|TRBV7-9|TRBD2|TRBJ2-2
TGTGCCAGCAAGCTGGTAGCGGGAGTTACCGGGGAGCTGTTTTTT
CASKLVAGVTGELFF